Only a few counts were recorded for the clone carrying this TCR beta chain. This clone may be a read error of a much larger clone one base away. TCR beta libraries were built from RNA through three nested multiplex PCR rounds using modified ARM-PCR. TCRdb re-derived calls from the multiplex PCR reads in MiXCR, one entry per CDR3 protein. The sample has 13,000 to 15,000 distinct CDR3 sequences, 55% to 75% seen once. This sample is part of a study of tumor-infiltrating lymphocytes in glioblastoma multiforme. Germline values: CDR1 SGHTA, CDR2 FQGTGA. This CDR3 comprises 16 residues. The J gene is TRBJ2-7, the V gene TRBV7-3, with TRBD1 matching over 8 bases. This clonotype was sampled from a male donor with glioblastoma. Input material: brain tumor tissue. The CDR3 protein is CARSLWWRQGRDEQYF. CDR3 bases: TGTGCCCGCAGCTTGTGGTGGAGACAGGGGAGAGACGAGCAGTACTTC.